The T cell receptor beta chain under discussion was sequenced for a study of CD4 T cell repertoires in COVID-19 (dated by TCRdb to the early 2020s). Broadly, across the study: To analyze cross-reactivity, the CFSE-low cells were expanded with IL-2 for approximately eleven days and then labeled again and restimulated with spike proteins from other coronaviruses. The study characterized naturally processed CD4+ T cell responses to SARS-CoV-2 spike and nucleoprotein in COVID-19-recovered individuals, using TCR Vbeta sequencing to assess clonal composition. In three recovered individuals, the researchers analyzed the TCR Vbeta repertoire of SARS-CoV-2-reactive T cells at the subset level. The paper's findings and limits, for the study overall: Several of the most expanded SARS-CoV-2-reactive clonotypes were shared between two or all three memory subsets, suggesting intraclonal diversification. Between about 6.5 and 27% of SARS-CoV-2 clonotypes were also detected in SARS-CoV and/or HKU1 spike-stimulated secondary cultures, consistent with cross-reactivity.

A note on this clone: Its antigen is not yet known. One base away there is no much larger clone; base qualities are not given.

CDR1 is given as MNHNS and CDR2 as SASEGT, both from the germline V gene. The trim is 4 bases for V and 0 bases for J, with a gap of 13 bases between the germline ends. The CDR3 has 16 amino acids, counting the end cysteine and phenylalanine. The only DNA kept is the CDR3, 48 bases in frame from the first base. The method behind the library was the immunoSEQ multiplex PCR assay. As for how the authors treated the data: The Chao-Jaccard similarity index and the number of shared clonotypes were used to measure repertoire overlap between subsets. TCRdb took over this immuneACCESS table, retaining in-frame rearrangements with V and J assigned. Such tables are incomplete; in checked studies, under half of the missing clones stem from an unresolved V gene, and the remainder is unexplained. V, J and clone size are taken as reported in that table, and D and trimming were inferred from the DNA itself. The sample includes about 75,000 clones, with 83% observed a single time. The ten biggest clones cover roughly 0.6% of the sample.

Per the publication, the time point label means: sample from a COVID-19-recovered individual after infection. Patients who had recovered from mild-to-severe COVID-19 served as donors. Memory T cell samples that were not cultured went straight to sequencing right after ex vivo isolation. From peripheral blood mononuclear cells, the researchers isolated CD4+ total memory, central memory, effector memory and circulating T follicular helper cells. The chain uses TRBV6-1 and TRBJ2-4; tentative D gene TRBD1, with 5 bases matching. The receptor was derived from a human donor who had COVID-19. The sequences come from CD4+ T cells from peripheral blood, collected after recovery from COVID-19. The CDR3 is CASSVRVGAAKNIQYF. The nucleotides read TGTGCCAGCAGTGTCAGGGTTGGAGCAGCCAAAAACATTCAGTACTTC.